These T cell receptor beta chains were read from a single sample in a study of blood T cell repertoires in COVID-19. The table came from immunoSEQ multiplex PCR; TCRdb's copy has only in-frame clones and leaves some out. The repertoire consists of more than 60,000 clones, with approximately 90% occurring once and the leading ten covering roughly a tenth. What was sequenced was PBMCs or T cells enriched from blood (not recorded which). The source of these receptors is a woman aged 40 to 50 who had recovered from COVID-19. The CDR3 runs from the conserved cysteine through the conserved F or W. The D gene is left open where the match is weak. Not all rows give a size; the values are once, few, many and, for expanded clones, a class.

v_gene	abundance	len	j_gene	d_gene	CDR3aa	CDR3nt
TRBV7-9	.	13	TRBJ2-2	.	CASSLGTVGELFF	TGTGCCAGCAGCTTAGGGACAGTCGGGGAGCTGTTTTTT
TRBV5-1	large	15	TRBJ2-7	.	CASSLEGGEWYEQYF	TGCGCCAGCAGCTTGGAAGGGGGAGAGTGGTACGAGCAGTACTTC
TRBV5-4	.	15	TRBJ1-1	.	CASSSSVRQNTEAFF	TGTGCCAGCAGCTCAAGTGTTCGACAGAACACTGAAGCTTTCTTT
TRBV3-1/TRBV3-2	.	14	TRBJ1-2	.	CASSAPGANYGYTF	TGTGCCAGCAGTGCCCCGGGGGCTAACTATGGCTACACCTTC
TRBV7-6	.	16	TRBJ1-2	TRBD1	CASSLATGALNYGYTF	TGTGCCAGCAGCTTAGCGACAGGGGCCCTTAACTATGGCTACACCTTC
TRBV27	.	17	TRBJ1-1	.	CASSFNRDNFMNTEAFF	TGTGCCAGCAGTTTTAACAGGGACAATTTCATGAACACTGAAGCTTTCTTT
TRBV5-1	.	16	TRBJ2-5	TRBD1	CASSLALQGARETQYF	TGCGCCAGCAGCTTGGCCTTGCAGGGGGCGAGGGAGACCCAGTACTTC
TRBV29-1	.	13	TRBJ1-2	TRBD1	CSVLPGTGSGYTF	TGCAGCGTCTTACCCGGGACAGGGAGCGGCTACACCTTC
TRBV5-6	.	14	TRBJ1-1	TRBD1	CASSRWDRNTEAFF	TGTGCCAGCAGCAGGTGGGACAGGAACACTGAAGCTTTCTTT
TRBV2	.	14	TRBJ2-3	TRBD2	CASSGTSGTDTQYF	TGTGCCAGCAGTGGGACTAGCGGTACAGATACGCAGTATTTT
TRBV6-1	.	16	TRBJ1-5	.	CASSEWSGNSNQPQHF	TGTGCCAGCAGTGAATGGTCAGGGAATAGCAATCAGCCCCAGCATTTT
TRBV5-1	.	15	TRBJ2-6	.	CASSLRSSGANVLTF	TGCGCCAGCAGCTTGCGGTCTTCTGGGGCCAACGTCCTGACTTTC
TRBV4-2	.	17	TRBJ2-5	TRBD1	CASSPALSGQGGETQYF	TGTGCCAGCAGCCCGGCGCTTTCGGGACAGGGGGGTGAGACCCAGTACTTC
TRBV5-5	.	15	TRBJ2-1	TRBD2	CASRPVSGTHNEQFF	TGTGCCAGCAGACCGGTTAGCGGGACCCACAATGAGCAGTTCTTC
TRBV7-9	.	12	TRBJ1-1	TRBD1	CASSPGQGEAFF	TGTGCCAGCAGCCCAGGACAGGGGGAGGCTTTCTTT
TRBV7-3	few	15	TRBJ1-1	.	CASSLRPTGNTEAFF	TGTGCCAGCAGTCTACGCCCGACAGGGAACACTGAAGCTTTCTTT
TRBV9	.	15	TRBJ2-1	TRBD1	CASSPRTGEGDEQFF	TGTGCCAGCAGCCCGCGGACAGGGGAGGGGGATGAGCAGTTCTTC
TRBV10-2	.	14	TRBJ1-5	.	CASSVAGGYQPQHF	TGCGCCAGCAGTGTAGCGGGCGGCTATCAGCCCCAGCATTTT
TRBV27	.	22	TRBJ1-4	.	CASSLSLNRPGLGPPRSEKLFF	TGTGCCAGCAGTTTATCCCTGAACCGCCCGGGACTCGGGCCCCCGCGGAGCGAAAAACTGTTTTTT
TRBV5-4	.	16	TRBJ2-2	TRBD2	CASSFGPGLTTGELFF	TGTGCCAGCAGCTTTGGACCGGGACTAACCACCGGGGAGCTGTTTTTT
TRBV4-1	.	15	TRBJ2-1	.	CASSQVSQVDNEQFF	TGCGCCAGCAGCCAAGTATCACAGGTAGACAATGAGCAGTTCTTC
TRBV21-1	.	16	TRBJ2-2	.	CASSKERRENTGELFF	TGTGCCAGCAGCAAAGAACGGCGGGAGAACACCGGGGAGCTGTTTTTT
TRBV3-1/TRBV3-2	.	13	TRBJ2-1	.	CASSPRTYNEQFF	TGTGCCAGCAGCCCCCGGACATACAATGAGCAGTTCTTC
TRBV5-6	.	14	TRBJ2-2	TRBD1	CASMGQINTGELFF	TGTGCCAGCATGGGACAGATTAACACCGGGGAGCTGTTTTTT
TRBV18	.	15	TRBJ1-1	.	CASSPLEGLRTEAFF	TGTGCCAGCTCACCGCTGGAAGGTCTGAGGACTGAAGCTTTCTTT
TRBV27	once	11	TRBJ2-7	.	CASSSTYEQYF	TGTGCCAGCAGTTCTACCTACGAGCAGTACTTC
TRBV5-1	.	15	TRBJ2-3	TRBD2	CASSVGLTSTDTQYF	TGCGCCAGCAGCGTGGGACTAACTAGCACAGATACGCAGTATTTT
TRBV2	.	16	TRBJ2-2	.	CASILGGGPNTGELFF	TGTGCCAGCATCCTGGGCGGGGGCCCGAACACCGGGGAGCTGTTTTTT
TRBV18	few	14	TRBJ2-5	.	CASSPQGSLETQYF	TGTGCCAGCTCCCCTCAGGGTTCTCTAGAGACCCAGTACTTC
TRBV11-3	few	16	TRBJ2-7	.	CASSLGDDRSSYEQYF	TGTGCCAGCAGCTTAGGGGACGACAGGAGCTCCTACGAGCAGTACTTC
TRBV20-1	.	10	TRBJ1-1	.	CSALHTEAFF	TGCAGTGCCCTACACACTGAAGCTTTCTTT